This T cell receptor beta chain comes out of a study of blood T cell repertoires in COVID-19. Sequencing used immunoSEQ multiplex PCR; TCRdb keeps in-frame clones, though not all of them. The data show some 180,000 clones, around 85% seen once. The V gene's germline CDR1 is SGHAT and CDR2 FQDESV (reference sequence). The CDR3 covers 15 residues. V lost 10 bases to trimming and J lost 7 bases; unmatched junction nucleotides: 15. The rearrangement uses TRBV11-1 and TRBJ2-2; 7 bases agree with TRBD2. The origin of this receptor is a man aged 40-49 years who had recovered from COVID-19. Sequenced sample: PBMCs or T cells enriched from blood (not recorded which). The CDR3 nucleotides read TGTGCCATCCCTGGAGCGGGGCGAGGCAACGGGGAGCTGTTTTTT. Encoded protein: CAIPGAGRGNGELFF.